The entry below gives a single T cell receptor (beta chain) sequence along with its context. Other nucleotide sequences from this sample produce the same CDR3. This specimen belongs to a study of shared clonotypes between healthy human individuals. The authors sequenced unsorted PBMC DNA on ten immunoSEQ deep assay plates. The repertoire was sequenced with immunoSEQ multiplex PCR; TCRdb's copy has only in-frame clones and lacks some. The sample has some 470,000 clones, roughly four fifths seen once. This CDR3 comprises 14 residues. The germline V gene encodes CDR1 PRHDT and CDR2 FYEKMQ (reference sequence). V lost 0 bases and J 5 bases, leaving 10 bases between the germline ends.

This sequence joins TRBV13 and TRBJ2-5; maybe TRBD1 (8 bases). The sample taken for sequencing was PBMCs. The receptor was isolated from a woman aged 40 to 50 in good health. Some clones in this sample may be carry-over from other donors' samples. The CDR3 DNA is TGTGCCAGCAGCTTAGGACAGGGGGGGGAGACCCAGTACTTC. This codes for CASSLGQGGETQYF. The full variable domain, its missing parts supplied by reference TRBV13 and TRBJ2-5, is AAGVIQSPRHLIKEKRETATLKCYPIPRHDTVYWYQQGPGQDPQFLISFYEKMQSDKGSIPDRFSAQQFSDYHSELNMSSLELGDSALYFCASSLGQGGETQYFGPGTRLLVL.